These 16 T cell receptor beta chains share one sample of origin, sequenced in a study of T-cell memory formation after mild COVID-19. MiXCR was run by TCRdb on the 5' RACE reads, yielding one entry per CDR3 protein. The sample lists around 82,000 distinct CDR3 sequences, roughly 13% seen once, with roughly two fifths in the top ten. Source material: PBMCs or a T cell subset sorted from them (not recorded which). The receptors come from a man between 18 and 35 years old who had mild COVID-19 (a few samples of this study predate the infection). Cell type and time point are not known.

The V call is TRBV7-9, the J call TRBJ2-7; D is undetermined. This CDR3 comprises 13 residues. In germline, CDR1 is SEHNR, CDR2 FQNEAQ (reference sequence). The V end lost 7 bases, the J end lost 8 bases, and 18 bases lay between the germline ends. The CDR3 is CASTLSDTSQQYV. CDR3 DNA sequence: TGTGCCAGCACCCTATCGGATACCTCACAGCAGTACGTC.

In this sample, this clonotype turned up a few times. This chain joins TRBV28 and TRBJ2-5, with TRBD1 as a possible D gene (5 bases). V shed 9 bases and J shed 1 base, with 6 bases lying between them. Germline CDR1 reads MDHEN; CDR2 reads SYDVKM. The CDR3 sequence is 11 residues long. The CDR3 protein is CASDSQETQYF. The CDR3 DNA sequence: TGTGCCAGTGACAGCCAAGAGACCCAGTACTTC. The full variable domain, in which reference TRBV28 and TRBJ2-5 provide the parts outside the CDR3, is DVKVTQSSRYLVKRTGEKVFLECVQDMDHENMFWYRQDPGLGLRLIYFSYDVKMKEKGDIPEGYSVSREKKERFSLILESASTNQTSMYLCASDSQETQYFGPGTRLLVL.

This clonotype was recorded many times. The chain employs TRBV27 and TRBJ2-2; no clear D. This CDR3 region has 14 residues. Trimming removed 6 bases from V and 2 bases from J, with 10 bases in between. CDR1 and CDR2 (germline): MNHEY, SMNVEV (reference sequence). The CDR3 DNA sequence: TGTGCCAGCAGCCCCGGTCCCAACACCGGGGAGCTGTTTTTT. Translating gives CASSPGPNTGELFF.

The rearrangement links TRBV27 to TRBJ1-5, with D uncertain. The germline V gene encodes CDR1 MNHEY and CDR2 SMNVEV (reference sequence). The V end lost 4 bases, the J end lost 3 bases, and 10 bases lay between the germline ends. CDR3 length equals 14 residues. The CDR3 DNA reads TGTGCCAGCAGTTATCGGGGTGTCAATCAGCCCCAGCATTTT. This sequence encodes CASSYRGVNQPQHF.

This clonotype was observed at least ten times. The chain couples TRBV4-1 to TRBJ2-7; D uncertain. The CDR3 runs 14 residues. The V and J ends lost 4 bases and 1 base respectively, with 11 bases between them. Germline V lookup: CDR1 MGHRA, CDR2 YSYEKL. This chain's CDR3 is CASSLIDSSYEQYF. The CDR3 nucleotides are TGCGCCAGCAGCCTAATTGACTCGTCCTACGAGCAGTACTTC.

This clonotype was detected only once. The genes are TRBV12-3 or TRBV12-4 and TRBJ1-5; TRBD1 might be the D (5 bases). The V end was cut by 6 bases, the J end by 4 bases, with 13 bases between. This CDR3 contains 14 residues. DNA of the CDR3: TGTGCCAGCAGAGATAAAGGGGTGAATCAGCCCCAGCATTTT. Protein: CASRDKGVNQPQHF.

The chain recombines TRBV5-1 with TRBJ2-2; TRBD2 might be the D (6 bases). The germline V gene encodes CDR1 SGHRS and CDR2 YFSETQ. V was cut by 4 bases and J by 3 bases, with 13 bases left in between. The CDR3 consists of 15 residues. The CDR3 is CASSPIGLYTGELFF. The CDR3 DNA follows: TGCGCCAGCAGCCCGATTGGACTATACACCGGGGAGCTGTTTTTT.

The chain combines TRBV5-1 with TRBJ2-5; no clear D gene. V was cut by 2 bases and J by 0 bases, with 11 bases left in between. The CDR3 is made up of 15 amino acids. CDR1 is SGHRS and CDR2 is YFSETQ in the germline V gene. The CDR3 region is CASSLREYYQETQYF. In nucleotides, the CDR3 is TGCGCCAGCAGCTTAAGAGAATACTACCAAGAGACCCAGTACTTC. The full variable domain, in which reference TRBV5-1 and TRBJ2-5 provide the parts outside the CDR3, is KAGVTQTPRYLIKTRGQQVTLSCSPISGHRSVSWYQQTPGQGLQFLFEYFSETQRNKGNFPGRFSGRQFSNSRSEMNVSTLELGDSALYLCASSLREYYQETQYFGPGTRLLVL.

The V and J genes are TRBV6-1 and TRBJ2-1, with 10 bases lining up with TRBD2. The CDR3 has 15 amino acids. From germline, CDR1 is MNHNS and CDR2 SASEGT. J gave up 8 bases and V 5 bases, and 9 bases lay outside the gene matches. CDR3 in amino acids: CASSPTSGALDEQFF. The CDR3 bases are TGTGCCAGCAGTCCAACTAGCGGGGCCTTAGATGAGCAGTTCTTC.

This clonotype occurred many times. CDR3 protein: CASSVGQGVAEQFF. The CDR3 DNA is TGTGCCAGCAGCGTGGGACAGGGTGTAGCTGAGCAGTTCTTC. The V and J genes are TRBV7-6 and TRBJ2-1; 9 bases fit TRBD1. The CDR3 is 14 residues long. Unmatched junction bases numbered 8, after V lost 5 bases and J lost 9 bases. Germline assignment: CDR1 SGHVS and CDR2 FNYEAQ.

V usage is TRBV4-1 and J usage is TRBJ1-1; no definite D call. With 0 bases removed from V and 0 bases from J, the gap between germline ends came to 11 bases. Germline V gene data show CDR1 as MGHRA and CDR2 as YSYEKL. The CDR3 has 16 amino acids. CDR3 residues: CASSQDLLVMNTEAFF. The CDR3 nucleotides read TGCGCCAGCAGCCAAGATCTGCTGGTGATGAACACTGAAGCTTTCTTT.

The chain combines TRBV4-1 with TRBJ2-2; 9 bases line up with TRBD2. Germline lookup yields CDR1 MGHRA and CDR2 YSYEKL. The V gene end was trimmed by 3 bases and the J gene end by 8 bases; junction bases not matched to a gene: 13. This CDR3 region has 17 residues. The DNA for the CDR3 is TGCGCCAGCAGCCAGGGTAACAAAGGACTAGCGAATGGGGAGCTGTTTTTT. Its protein is CASSQGNKGLANGELFF.

The chain uses TRBV5-6 and TRBJ1-1; possible D gene TRBD1, 5 bases. This CDR3 is 15 amino acids long. The ends were cut back, 5 bases at V and 2 bases at J, with 16 bases in the middle. Germline values: CDR1 SGHDT, CDR2 YYEEEE. CDR3 loop: CASSPGNRANTEAFF. The CDR3 DNA is TGTGCCAGCAGTCCAGGGAACCGGGCCAACACTGAAGCTTTCTTT.

This clonotype was detected only a few times. The chain has TRBV27 and TRBJ2-7; D ambiguous. The germline V and J ends were trimmed by 5 bases and 2 bases, with 13 bases remaining between them. The CDR3 is made up of 14 amino acids. CDR1 is MNHEY and CDR2 is SMNVEV in the germline V gene (reference sequence). The CDR3 reads CASSPVGGTYEQYV. The CDR3 nucleotides are TGTGCCAGCAGTCCCGTCGGCGGAACCTACGAGCAGTACGTC.

This clonotype was seen at least ten times. This chain links TRBV28 with TRBJ1-6; no definite D call. The CDR3 consists of 17 residues. Germline CDR1 MDHEN, CDR2 SYDVKM. Trimming cost V 7 bases and J 6 bases, with 22 bases left between them. This chain's CDR3 is CASITPYGYEGNSPLHF. The CDR3 coding sequence is TGTGCCAGCATCACGCCTTACGGGTATGAGGGTAATTCACCCCTCCACTTT.

This clonotype was detected only a few times. The rearrangement joins TRBV5-1 to TRBJ2-7; no reliable D call. V lost 1 base, J lost 10 bases, and 15 bases lay in between. The CDR3 runs to 13 residues. Germline CDR1 SGHRS, CDR2 YFSETQ. The DNA of the CDR3 is TGCGCCAGCAGCTTGTATCCAGCTGAGCTCCAGTACTTC. Protein product: CASSLYPAELQYF.